Listed here is a single T cell receptor beta chain. The authors amplified TCR beta CDR3 regions from RNA transcripts. HTBI primers were employed in first-round RT-PCR, then a second-round multiplex PCR followed. From the multiplex PCR reads, TCRdb called clonotypes with MiXCR, one entry per CDR3 protein. The repertoire holds fewer than 650,000 distinct CDR3 sequences, approximately 22% seen once, with roughly 6.9% in the top ten. The sample comes from a study of Graves' ophthalmopathy and Graves' hyperthyroidism. Each hyperthyroidism patient was newly diagnosed, with under 2 months' duration, and aged 18 to 65. The CDR3 runs to 18 residues. The germline gives CDR1 MGHRA, CDR2 YSYEKL. V was clipped by 0 bases and J by 5 bases; unmatched bases: 14.

The sequencing sample was made of peripheral blood. The V and J genes are TRBV4-1 and TRBJ2-5; 8 bases are shared with TRBD2. This TCR derives from a woman aged 18-29 years with stable Graves' hyperthyroidism. Some clones in this sample may be carry-over from other donors' samples. This CDR3 is CASSQDPGSGALIETQYF. CDR3 in DNA: TGCGCCAGCAGCCAAGATCCCGGTAGCGGGGCCCTCATCGAGACCCAGTACTTC.